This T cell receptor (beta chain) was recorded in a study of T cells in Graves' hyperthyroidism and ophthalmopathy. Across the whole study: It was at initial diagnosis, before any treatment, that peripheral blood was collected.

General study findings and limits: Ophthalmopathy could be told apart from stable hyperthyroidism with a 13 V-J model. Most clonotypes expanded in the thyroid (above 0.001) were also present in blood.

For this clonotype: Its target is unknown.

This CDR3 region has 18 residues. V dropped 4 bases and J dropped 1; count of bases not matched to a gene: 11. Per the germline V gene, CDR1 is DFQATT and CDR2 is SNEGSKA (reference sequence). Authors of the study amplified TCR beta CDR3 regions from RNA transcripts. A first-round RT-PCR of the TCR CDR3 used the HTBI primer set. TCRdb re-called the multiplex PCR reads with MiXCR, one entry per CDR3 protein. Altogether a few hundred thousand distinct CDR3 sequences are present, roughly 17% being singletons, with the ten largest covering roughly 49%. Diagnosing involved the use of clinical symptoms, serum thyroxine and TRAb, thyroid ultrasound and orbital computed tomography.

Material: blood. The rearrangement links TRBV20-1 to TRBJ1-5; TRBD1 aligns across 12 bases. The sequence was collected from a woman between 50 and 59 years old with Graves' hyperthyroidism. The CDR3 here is CSAKYPGQGAWSNQPQHF. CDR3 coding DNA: TGCAGTGCTAAGTATCCGGGACAGGGGGCTTGGAGCAATCAGCCCCAGCATTTT.